Presented here are 10 T cell receptor beta chains from one specimen sequenced in a study of OX40 agonist ivuxolimab in advanced cancers. Profiling relied on immunoSEQ multiplex PCR, and the TCRdb table lists in-frame clones only, not all of them. The table has around 70,000 clones, roughly 80% seen once; the top ten hold 5.5% to 6%. The input for sequencing was CD4+ or CD8+ T cells sorted from blood, taken in a trial of the OX40 agonist ivuxolimab. The receptors derive from an adult with an advanced solid tumor such as melanoma, head and neck, liver or kidney cancer.

This clone is a singleton in its sample. The gene calls are TRBV7-9 and TRBJ1-3, with D perhaps matching TRBD1 (5 bases). V gave up 5 bases and J gave up 0 bases, with 17 bases separating them. Per germline, CDR1 SEHNR and CDR2 FQNEAQ (reference sequence). CDR3 size: 17 residues. CDR3 in amino acids: CASSVSPGRNSGNTIYF. CDR3 nucleotide sequence: TGTGCCAGCAGCGTAAGCCCGGGACGGAACTCTGGAAACACCATATATTTT.

The rearrangement uses TRBV27 and TRBJ2-3; no clear D gene. The V end was cut by 7 bases, the J end by 5 bases, with 7 bases between. CDR3 length: 11 amino acids. Per the germline V gene, CDR1 is MNHEY and CDR2 is SMNVEV (reference sequence). The CDR3 nucleotides are TGTGCCAGCATCCCTCGAGATACGCAGTATTTT. It yields the protein CASIPRDTQYF.

The chain uses TRBV6-1 and TRBJ1-5; TRBD1 matches 8 bases. V dropped 6 bases and J dropped 6; count of bases not matched to a gene: 10. The CDR3 extends over 15 amino acids. Germline V CDR1 and CDR2: MNHNS, SASEGT. This CDR3 is CASSAGTGRGQPQHF. The CDR3 region has the DNA TGTGCCAGCAGCGCCGGGACAGGAAGGGGTCAGCCCCAGCATTTT.

The rearrangement uses TRBV18 and TRBJ1-1; TRBD1 might be the D (5 bases). The germline CDR1 and CDR2 sequences are KGHSH and LQKENI. CDR3 size: 12 residues. V gave up 1 base and J gave up 8 bases, with 8 bases separating them. The CDR3 DNA reads TGTGCCAGCTCACCACTGGCAGGGGAAGCTTTCTTT. This codes for CASSPLAGEAFF.

The chain couples TRBV27 to TRBJ2-6, with 8 nucleotides matching TRBD1. The V and J ends lost 9 bases and 4 bases, in that order; junction bases with no gene match: 14. The CDR3 has 17 amino acids. Germline V gene data show CDR1 as MNHEY and CDR2 as SMNVEV (reference sequence). The CDR3 protein is CASSRTGQVSGANVLTF. The CDR3 DNA follows: TGTGCCAGTTCTAGGACAGGGCAGGTTTCCGGGGCCAACGTCCTGACTTTC.

This sequence joins TRBV28 and TRBJ1-3; tentatively, D is TRBD1 (5 bases). Trimming left V 5 bases short and J 0 bases short, with 8 bases between. The V gene's germline CDR1 is MDHEN and CDR2 SYDVKM. The CDR3 runs to 14 residues. CDR3 amino acids: CASSMDISGNTIYF. In DNA form, the CDR3 reads TGTGCCAGCAGTATGGACATCTCTGGAAACACCATATATTTT.

The chain recombines TRBV10-3 with TRBJ1-3, with 9 positions matching TRBD1. Germline V lookup: CDR1 ENHRY, CDR2 SYGVKD. The CDR3 is made up of 20 amino acids. The J segment lost 0 bases and the V segment lost 3 bases, leaving 15 bases of the junction unmatched. The CDR3 here is CAISDPRDRAPGGSGNTIYF. In DNA form, the CDR3 reads TGTGCCATCAGTGATCCCCGGGACAGGGCACCCGGGGGCTCTGGAAACACCATATATTTT.

The chain carries TRBV7-8 and TRBJ2-1; 10 bases match TRBD2. The V gene's germline CDR1 is SGHVS and CDR2 FQNEAQ. The CDR3 is 14 amino acids. Trimming cost V 5 bases and J 6 bases; bases outside gene matches: 4. The DNA for the CDR3 is TGTGCCAGCAGCCCCGGACTAGCGGCCAATGAGCAGTTCTTC. Its protein is CASSPGLAANEQFF.

This chain connects TRBV15 to TRBJ1-6; D is unresolved. Germline lookup yields CDR1 LNHNV and CDR2 YYDKDF (reference sequence). The CDR3 runs 17 residues. The V gene lost 4 bases and the J gene lost 0 bases, with 13 bases spanning the gap. The CDR3 nucleotides are TGTGCCACCAGCAAAGGGTGGGTTGGCTCCTATAATTCACCCCTCCACTTT. Encoded protein: CATSKGWVGSYNSPLHF. The entire variable domain, with the rest obtained from reference TRBV15 and TRBJ1-6, is as follows: DAMVIQNPRYQVTQFGKPVTLSCSQTLNHNVMYWYQQKSSQAPKLLFHYYDKDFNNEADTPDNFQSRRPNTSFCFLDIRSPGLGDTAMYLCATSKGWVGSYNSPLHFGNGTRLTVT.

This clone was detected once. The genes are TRBV6-5 and TRBJ2-3; D unresolved. Looked up from germline, CDR1 is MNHEY and CDR2 is SVGAGI. The CDR3 is 9 residues long. The CDR3 nucleotides read TGTGCGTGGGCCCTTACGCAGTATTTT. Protein sequence: CAWALTQYF.